A selection of T cell receptor beta chains follows, all from one sample in a study of CD4 T cells in relation to SARS-CoV-2 and coronaviruses. Their target antigens are unknown. Data came from immunoSEQ multiplex PCR; TCRdb stores just in-frame clones and leaves some out. The sample includes more than 20,000 clones, roughly 69% of them seen just once. Sequences were obtained from CD4+ T cells from PBMCs, cultured in vitro. These receptors were obtained from a human donor in good health. Each CDR3 is given with its conserved first and last residue. Fields, in order: J gene, V gene, D gene, clone size, CDR3 protein, CDR3 DNA. The D gene is left open where the match is weak. Clone size appears in some rows only: once, few, many, or a class for an expanded clone.

>TRBJ2-1|TRBV12-5|TRBD2|-
CASAWGTSGTGRNEQFF
TGTGCTAGTGCCTGGGGGACTAGCGGGACCGGGAGGAATGAGCAGTTCTTC
>TRBJ2-5|TRBV10-2|-|-
CASTDPTDGETQYF
TGCGCCAGTACGGATCCTACGGACGGGGAGACCCAGTACTTC
>TRBJ2-3|TRBV7-8|TRBD2|-
CASSLSGRIGSDTQYF
TGTGCCAGCAGCCTTAGCGGGAGGATCGGGTCAGATACGCAGTATTTT
>TRBJ1-1|TRBV9|TRBD1|-
CASSVEQYDRVNTEAFF
TGTGCCAGCAGCGTAGAACAGTATGACAGGGTAAACACTGAAGCTTTCTTT
>TRBJ2-2|TRBV24-1|-|-
CATSDLPGRNTGELFF
TGTGCCACCAGTGATTTACCGGGTCGAAACACCGGGGAGCTGTTTTTT
>TRBJ2-7|TRBV5-1|-|-
CASSPGRGTYEQYF
TGCGCCAGCAGCCCAGGCCGGGGTACCTACGAGCAGTACTTC
>TRBJ2-2|TRBV10-3|TRBD1|few
CAISADRVETGELFF
TGTGCCATCAGTGCGGACAGGGTCGAGACCGGGGAGCTGTTTTTT
>TRBJ1-5|TRBV3-1/TRBV3-2|TRBD1|-
CASSDGTGDNQPQHF
TGTGCCAGCAGTGACGGGACAGGTGATAATCAGCCCCAGCATTTT
>TRBJ1-2|TRBV30|-|-
CAAGVSYTF
TGTGCCGCGGGGGTTAGCTACACCTTC
>TRBJ2-1|TRBV9|TRBD1|-
CASSSRDRGIVGLSYNEQFF
TGTGCCAGCAGCTCCCGGGACAGGGGGATAGTAGGCCTTTCCTACAATGAGCAGTTCTTC
>TRBJ1-2|TRBV28|-|-
CASSPGTVYGYTF
TGTGCCAGCAGCCCCGGCACGGTCTATGGCTACACCTTC
>TRBJ1-3|TRBV30|-|few
CAWSRQSGNTIYF
TGTGCCTGGAGTCGCCAATCTGGAAACACCATATATTTT
>TRBJ2-1|TRBV9|-|-
CASSVLSLGNEQFF
TGTGCCAGCAGCGTACTTTCTCTCGGCAATGAGCAGTTCTTC
>TRBJ2-3|TRBV19|TRBD2|-
CASSITSGTDTQYF
TGTGCCAGTAGTATAACTAGCGGCACAGATACGCAGTATTTT
>TRBJ1-6|TRBV6-5|-|few
CASSYSSEVNSPLHF
TGTGCCAGCAGTTACTCTTCGGAGGTGAATTCACCCCTCCACTTT
>TRBJ2-7|TRBV7-9|-|-
CASSLGGKLEQYF
TGTGCCAGCAGCTTAGGTGGGAAGCTGGAGCAGTACTTC
>TRBJ2-3|TRBV18|TRBD2|-
CASSPGLAGAGADTQYF
TGTGCCAGCTCACCGGGACTAGCGGGAGCTGGTGCAGATACGCAGTATTTT
>TRBJ2-7|TRBV7-9|TRBD2|-
CASSYSGGDYEQYF
TGTGCCAGCAGCTATAGCGGGGGCGATTACGAGCAGTACTTC
>TRBJ2-2|TRBV5-4|-|-
CASSLAKTGRTGELFF
TGTGCCAGCAGCTTGGCCAAGACTGGGAGGACCGGGGAGCTGTTTTTT
>TRBJ1-1|TRBV29-1|-|-
CSVALWTEAFF
TGCAGCGTTGCTCTATGGACTGAAGCTTTCTTT
>TRBJ2-7|TRBV7-8|TRBD1|-
CASSLKQGFSSGEQYF
TGTGCCAGCAGCCTAAAACAGGGGTTTTCCTCCGGCGAGCAGTACTTC
>TRBJ2-5|TRBV6-5|-|-
CASSYSGVSETQYF
TGTGCCAGCAGTTACTCCGGGGTTTCAGAGACCCAGTACTTC
>TRBJ1-6|TRBV25-1|-|-
CASSGDTGFSPLHF
TGTGCCAGCAGTGGGGATACAGGGTTTTCACCCCTCCACTTT